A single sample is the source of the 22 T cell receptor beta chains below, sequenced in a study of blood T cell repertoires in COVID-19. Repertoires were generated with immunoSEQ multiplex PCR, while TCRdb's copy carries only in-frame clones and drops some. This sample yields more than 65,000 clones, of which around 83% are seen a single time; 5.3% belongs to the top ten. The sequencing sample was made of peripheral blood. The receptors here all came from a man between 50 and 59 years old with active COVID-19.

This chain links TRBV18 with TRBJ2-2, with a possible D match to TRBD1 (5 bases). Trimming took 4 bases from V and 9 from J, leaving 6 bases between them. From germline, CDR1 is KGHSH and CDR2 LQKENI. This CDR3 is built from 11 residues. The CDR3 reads CASSQGRELFF. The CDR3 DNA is TGTGCCAGCTCACAGGGGCGGGAGCTGTTTTTT.

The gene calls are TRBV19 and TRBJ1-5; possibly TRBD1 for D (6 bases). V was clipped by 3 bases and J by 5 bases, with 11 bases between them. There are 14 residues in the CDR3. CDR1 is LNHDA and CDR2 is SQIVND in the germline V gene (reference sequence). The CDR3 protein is CASSIVGADQPQHF. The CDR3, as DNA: TGTGCCAGTAGTATTGTGGGGGCGGATCAGCCCCAGCATTTT.

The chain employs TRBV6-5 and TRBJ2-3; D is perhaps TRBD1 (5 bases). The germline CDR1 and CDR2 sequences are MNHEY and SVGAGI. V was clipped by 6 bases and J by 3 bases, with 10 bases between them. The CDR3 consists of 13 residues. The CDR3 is CASRLGPTDTQYF. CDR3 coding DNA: TGTGCCAGCAGATTGGGGCCAACAGATACGCAGTATTTT.

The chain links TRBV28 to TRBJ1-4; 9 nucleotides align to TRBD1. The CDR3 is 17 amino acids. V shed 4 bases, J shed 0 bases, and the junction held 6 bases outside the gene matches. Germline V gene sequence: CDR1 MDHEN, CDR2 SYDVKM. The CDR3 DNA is TGTGCCAGCAGTTCGCCGGGACAGGGAACAACTAATGAAAAACTGTTTTTT. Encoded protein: CASSSPGQGTTNEKLFF.

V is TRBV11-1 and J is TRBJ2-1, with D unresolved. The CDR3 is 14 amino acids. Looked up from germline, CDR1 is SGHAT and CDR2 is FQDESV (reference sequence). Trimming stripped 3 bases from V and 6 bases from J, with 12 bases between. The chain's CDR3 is CASSFSPSLNEQFF. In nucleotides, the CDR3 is TGTGCCAGCAGCTTCTCTCCCTCCCTCAATGAGCAGTTCTTC.

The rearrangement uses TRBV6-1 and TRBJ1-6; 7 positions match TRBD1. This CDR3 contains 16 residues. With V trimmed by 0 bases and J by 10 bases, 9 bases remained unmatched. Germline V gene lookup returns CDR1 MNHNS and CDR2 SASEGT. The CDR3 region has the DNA TGTGCCAGCAGTGAAGCGGGTGGGACAGAGAGCTCACCCCTCCACTTT. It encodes CASSEAGGTESSPLHF.

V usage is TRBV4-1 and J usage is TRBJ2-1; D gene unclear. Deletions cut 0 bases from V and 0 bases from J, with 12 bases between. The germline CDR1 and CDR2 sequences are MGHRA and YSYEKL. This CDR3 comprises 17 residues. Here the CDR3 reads CASSQEASASSYNEQFF. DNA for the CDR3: TGCGCCAGCAGCCAAGAGGCGAGCGCAAGCTCCTACAATGAGCAGTTCTTC.

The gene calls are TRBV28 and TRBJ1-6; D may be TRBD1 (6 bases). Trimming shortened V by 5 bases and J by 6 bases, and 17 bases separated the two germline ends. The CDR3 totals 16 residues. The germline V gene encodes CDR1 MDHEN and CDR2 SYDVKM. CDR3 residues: CASSVLQGGPNSPLHF. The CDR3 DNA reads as TGTGCCAGCAGTGTCCTCCAAGGGGGTCCTAATTCACCCCTCCACTTT.

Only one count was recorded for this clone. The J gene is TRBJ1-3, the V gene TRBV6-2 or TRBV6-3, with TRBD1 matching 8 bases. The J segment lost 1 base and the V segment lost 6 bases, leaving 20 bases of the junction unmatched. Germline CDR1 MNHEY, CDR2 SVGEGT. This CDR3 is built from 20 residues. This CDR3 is CASRPLGTGPQSPSGNTIYF. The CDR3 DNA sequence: TGTGCCAGCAGACCTCTCGGGACAGGCCCCCAATCGCCTTCTGGAAACACCATATATTTT.

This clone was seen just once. CDR3 amino acids: CASSDGYRGQGQPQHF. DNA of the CDR3: TGCGCCAGCAGCGACGGCTACAGGGGGCAAGGGCAGCCCCAGCATTTT. The rearrangement uses TRBV4-1 and TRBJ1-5; 9 nucleotides align to TRBD1. The CDR3 contains 16 residues. V gave up 5 bases and J gave up 7 bases; unmatched junction bases: 12. Germline CDR1 reads MGHRA; CDR2 reads YSYEKL.

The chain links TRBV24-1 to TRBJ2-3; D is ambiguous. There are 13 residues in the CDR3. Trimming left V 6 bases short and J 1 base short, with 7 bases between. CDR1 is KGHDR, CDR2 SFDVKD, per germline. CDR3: CATSIIGTDTQYF. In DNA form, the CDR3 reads TGTGCCACCAGTATAATCGGCACAGATACGCAGTATTTT.

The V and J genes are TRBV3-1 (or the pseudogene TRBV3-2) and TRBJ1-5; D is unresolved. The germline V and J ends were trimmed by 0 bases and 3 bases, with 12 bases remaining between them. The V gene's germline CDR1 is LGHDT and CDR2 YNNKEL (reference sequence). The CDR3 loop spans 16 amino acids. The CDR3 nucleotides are TGTGCCAGCAGCCAAGATTTTCGGCGGAACAATCAGCCCCAGCATTTT. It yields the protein CASSQDFRRNNQPQHF.

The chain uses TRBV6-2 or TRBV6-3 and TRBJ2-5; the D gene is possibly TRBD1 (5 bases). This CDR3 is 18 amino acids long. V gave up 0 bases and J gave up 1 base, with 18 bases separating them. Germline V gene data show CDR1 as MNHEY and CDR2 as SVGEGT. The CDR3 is CASSYSLTDIRSQETQYF. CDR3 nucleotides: TGTGCCAGCAGTTACTCTCTGACAGACATAAGATCCCAAGAGACCCAGTACTTC.

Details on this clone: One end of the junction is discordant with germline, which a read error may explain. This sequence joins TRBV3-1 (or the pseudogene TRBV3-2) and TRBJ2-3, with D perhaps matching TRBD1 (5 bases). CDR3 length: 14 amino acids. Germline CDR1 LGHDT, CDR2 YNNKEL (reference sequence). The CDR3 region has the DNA TGTGCCAGCAGTCAAGGGGCATCTGGGGATACGCAGTATTTT. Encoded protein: CASSQGASGDTQYF.

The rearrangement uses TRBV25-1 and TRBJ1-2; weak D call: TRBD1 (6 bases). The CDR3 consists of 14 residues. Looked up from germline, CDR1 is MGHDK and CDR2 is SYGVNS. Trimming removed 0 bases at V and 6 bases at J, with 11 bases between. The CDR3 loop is CASSEYNRDHGYTF. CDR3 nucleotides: TGTGCCAGCAGTGAATACAACAGGGACCATGGCTACACCTTC.

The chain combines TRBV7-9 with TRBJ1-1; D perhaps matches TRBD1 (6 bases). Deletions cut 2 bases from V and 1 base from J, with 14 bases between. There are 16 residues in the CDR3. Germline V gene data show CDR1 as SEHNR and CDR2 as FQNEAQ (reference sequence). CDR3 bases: TGTGCCAGCAGCTTAATGGTCGGACAGTCGAACACTGAAGCTTTCTTT. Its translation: CASSLMVGQSNTEAFF.

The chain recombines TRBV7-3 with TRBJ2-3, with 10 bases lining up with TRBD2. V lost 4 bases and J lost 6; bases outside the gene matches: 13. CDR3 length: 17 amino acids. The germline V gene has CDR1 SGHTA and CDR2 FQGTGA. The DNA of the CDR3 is TGTGCCAGCAGCTCCTCCTTAGCGGGGGGAACCCCGGATACGCAGTATTTT. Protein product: CASSSSLAGGTPDTQYF.

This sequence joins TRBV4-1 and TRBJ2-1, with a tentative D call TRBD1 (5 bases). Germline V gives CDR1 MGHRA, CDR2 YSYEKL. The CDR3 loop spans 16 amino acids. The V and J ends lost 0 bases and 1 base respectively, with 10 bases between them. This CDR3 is CASSQESTVSYNEQFF. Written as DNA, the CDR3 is TGCGCCAGCAGCCAAGAGTCGACAGTATCCTACAATGAGCAGTTCTTC.

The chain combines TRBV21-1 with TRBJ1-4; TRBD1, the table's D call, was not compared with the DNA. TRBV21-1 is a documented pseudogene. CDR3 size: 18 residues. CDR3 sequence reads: CASSSPGHCVATNEKLFF. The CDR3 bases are TGTGCCAGCAGCTCGCCGGGACACTGCGTCGCAACTAATGAAAAACTGTTTTTT.

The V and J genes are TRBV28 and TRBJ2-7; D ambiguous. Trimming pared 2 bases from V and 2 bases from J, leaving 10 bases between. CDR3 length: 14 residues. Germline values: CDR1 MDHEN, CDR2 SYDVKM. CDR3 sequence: CASSLRDSTYEQYF. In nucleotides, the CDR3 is TGTGCCAGCAGTTTAAGAGACTCCACCTACGAGCAGTACTTC.

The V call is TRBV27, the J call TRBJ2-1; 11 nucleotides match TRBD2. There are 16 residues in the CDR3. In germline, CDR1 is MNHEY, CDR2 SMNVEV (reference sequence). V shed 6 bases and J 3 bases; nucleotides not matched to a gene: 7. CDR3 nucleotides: TGTGCCAGCAGCCTAGGACTAGCGGGCCTCTACAATGAGCAGTTCTTC. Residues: CASSLGLAGLYNEQFF.

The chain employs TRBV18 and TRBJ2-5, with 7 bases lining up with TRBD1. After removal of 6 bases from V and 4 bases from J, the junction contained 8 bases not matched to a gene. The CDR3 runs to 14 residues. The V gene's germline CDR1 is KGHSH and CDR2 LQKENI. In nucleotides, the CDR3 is TGTGCCAGCTCCACAGACAGGGTGGGAGAGACCCAGTACTTC. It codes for CASSTDRVGETQYF.